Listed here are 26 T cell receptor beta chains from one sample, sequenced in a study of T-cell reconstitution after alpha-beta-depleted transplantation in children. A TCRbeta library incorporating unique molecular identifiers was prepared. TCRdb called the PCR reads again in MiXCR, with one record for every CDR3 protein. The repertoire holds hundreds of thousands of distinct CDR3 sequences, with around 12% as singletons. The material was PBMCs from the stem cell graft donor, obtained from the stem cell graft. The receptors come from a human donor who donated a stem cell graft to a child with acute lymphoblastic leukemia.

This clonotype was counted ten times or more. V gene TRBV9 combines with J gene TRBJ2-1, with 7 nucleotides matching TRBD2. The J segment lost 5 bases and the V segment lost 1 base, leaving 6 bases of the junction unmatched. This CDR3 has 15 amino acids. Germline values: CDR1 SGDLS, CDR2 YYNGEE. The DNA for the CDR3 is TGTGCCAGCAGCGTACTAGCGGCACCAAACAATGAGCAGTTCTTC. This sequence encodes CASSVLAAPNNEQFF.

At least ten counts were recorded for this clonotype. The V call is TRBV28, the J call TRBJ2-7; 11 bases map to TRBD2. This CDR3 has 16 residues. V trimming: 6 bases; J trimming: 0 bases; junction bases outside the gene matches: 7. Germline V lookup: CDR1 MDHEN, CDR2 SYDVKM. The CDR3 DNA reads TGTGCCAGCAGCAAAGGGACTAGCGGAAGCTCCTACGAGCAGTACTTC. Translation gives CASSKGTSGSSYEQYF.

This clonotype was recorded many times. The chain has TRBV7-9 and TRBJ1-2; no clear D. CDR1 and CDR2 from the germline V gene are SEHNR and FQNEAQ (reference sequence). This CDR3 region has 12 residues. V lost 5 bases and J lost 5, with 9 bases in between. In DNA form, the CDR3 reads TGTGCCAGCAGCCTCGGCCGTTATGGCTACACCTTC. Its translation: CASSLGRYGYTF.

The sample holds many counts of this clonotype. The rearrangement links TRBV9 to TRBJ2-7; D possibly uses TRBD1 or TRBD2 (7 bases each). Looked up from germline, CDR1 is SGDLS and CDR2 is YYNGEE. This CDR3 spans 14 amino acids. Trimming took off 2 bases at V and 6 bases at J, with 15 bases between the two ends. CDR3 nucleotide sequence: TGTGCCAGCAGCGTTTCCACAGGGGAGGGCGAGCAGTACTTC. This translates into CASSVSTGEGEQYF.

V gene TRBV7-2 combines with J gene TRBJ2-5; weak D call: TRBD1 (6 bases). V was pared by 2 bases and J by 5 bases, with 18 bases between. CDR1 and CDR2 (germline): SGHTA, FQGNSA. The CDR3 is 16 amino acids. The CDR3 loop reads CASSLTRTVLGETQYF. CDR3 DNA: TGTGCCAGCAGCTTAACCCGGACAGTTTTAGGGGAGACCCAGTACTTC.

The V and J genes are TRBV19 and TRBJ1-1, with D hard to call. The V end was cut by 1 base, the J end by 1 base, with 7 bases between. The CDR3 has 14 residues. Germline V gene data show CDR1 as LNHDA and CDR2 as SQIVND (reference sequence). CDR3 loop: CASSIVHANTEAFF. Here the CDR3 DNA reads TGTGCCAGTAGTATAGTGCACGCGAACACTGAAGCTTTCTTT.

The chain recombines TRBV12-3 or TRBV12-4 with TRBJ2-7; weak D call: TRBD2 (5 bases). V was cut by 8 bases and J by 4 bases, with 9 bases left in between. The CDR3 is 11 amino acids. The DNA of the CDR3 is TGTGCCAGCGGATGGGAGTACGAGCAGTACTTC. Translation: CASGWEYEQYF.

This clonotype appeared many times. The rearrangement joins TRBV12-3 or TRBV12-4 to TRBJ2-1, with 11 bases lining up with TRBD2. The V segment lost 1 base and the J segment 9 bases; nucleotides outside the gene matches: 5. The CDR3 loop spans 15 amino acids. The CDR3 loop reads CASSLGLAGGGEQFF. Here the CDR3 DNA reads TGTGCCAGCAGTTTAGGCCTAGCGGGAGGTGGTGAGCAGTTCTTC.

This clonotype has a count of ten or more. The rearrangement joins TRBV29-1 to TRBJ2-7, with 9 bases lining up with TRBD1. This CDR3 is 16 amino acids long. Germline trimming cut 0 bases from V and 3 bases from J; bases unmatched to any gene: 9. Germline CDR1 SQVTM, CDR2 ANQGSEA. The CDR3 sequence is CSVEDGRTGEGYEQYF. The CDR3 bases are TGCAGCGTTGAAGATGGTAGGACAGGGGAAGGCTACGAGCAGTACTTC.

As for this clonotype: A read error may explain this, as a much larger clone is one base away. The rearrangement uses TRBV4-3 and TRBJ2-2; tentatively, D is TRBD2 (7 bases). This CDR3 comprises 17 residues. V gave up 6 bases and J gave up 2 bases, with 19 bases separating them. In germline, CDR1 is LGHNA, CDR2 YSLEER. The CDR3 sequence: CASSLTRGGRNTGELFF. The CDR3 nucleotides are TGCGCCAGCAGTCTTACCAGGGGAGGGAGAAACACCGGGGAGCTGTTTTTT.

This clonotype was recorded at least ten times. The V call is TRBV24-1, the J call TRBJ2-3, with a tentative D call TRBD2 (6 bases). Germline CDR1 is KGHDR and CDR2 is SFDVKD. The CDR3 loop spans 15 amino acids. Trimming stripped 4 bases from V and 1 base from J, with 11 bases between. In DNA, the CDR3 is TGTGCCACCAGTGAGCCGGGACTTCGCACAGATACGCAGTATTTT. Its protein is CATSEPGLRTDTQYF.

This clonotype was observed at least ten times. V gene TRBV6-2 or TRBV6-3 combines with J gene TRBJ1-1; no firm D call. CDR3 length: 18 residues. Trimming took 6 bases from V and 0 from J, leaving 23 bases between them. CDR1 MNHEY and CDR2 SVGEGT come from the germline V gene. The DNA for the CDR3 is TGTGCCAGCAGCTATTTCAATCCCCGACACCCACTGAACACTGAAGCTTTCTTT. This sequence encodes CASSYFNPRHPLNTEAFF.

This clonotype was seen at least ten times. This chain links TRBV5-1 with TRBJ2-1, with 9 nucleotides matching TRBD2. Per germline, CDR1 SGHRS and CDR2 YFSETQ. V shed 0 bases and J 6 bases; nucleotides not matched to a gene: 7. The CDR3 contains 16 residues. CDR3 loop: CASSLAGGRAINEQFF. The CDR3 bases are TGCGCCAGCAGCTTGGCCGGCGGGAGGGCTATCAATGAGCAGTTCTTC.

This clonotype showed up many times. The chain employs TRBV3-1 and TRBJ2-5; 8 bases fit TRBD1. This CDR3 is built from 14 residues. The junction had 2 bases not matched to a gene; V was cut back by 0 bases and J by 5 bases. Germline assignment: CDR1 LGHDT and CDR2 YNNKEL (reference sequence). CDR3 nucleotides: TGTGCCAGCAGCCAAGATCCAGGGGGCGAGACCCAGTACTTC. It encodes CASSQDPGGETQYF.

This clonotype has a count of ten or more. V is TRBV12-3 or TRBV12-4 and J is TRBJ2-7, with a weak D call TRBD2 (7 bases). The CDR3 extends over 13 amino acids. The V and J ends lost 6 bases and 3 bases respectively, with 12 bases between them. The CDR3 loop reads CASRGGGIYEQYF. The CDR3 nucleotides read TGTGCCAGCAGAGGGGGGGGCATCTACGAGCAGTACTTC.

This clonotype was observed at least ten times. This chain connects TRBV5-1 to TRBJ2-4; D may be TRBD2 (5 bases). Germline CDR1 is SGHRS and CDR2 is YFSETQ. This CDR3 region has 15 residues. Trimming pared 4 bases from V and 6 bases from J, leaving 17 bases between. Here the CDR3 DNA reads TGCGCCAGCAGCCTAGGACCCTCTCGGGGAAACATTCAGTACTTC. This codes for CASSLGPSRGNIQYF.

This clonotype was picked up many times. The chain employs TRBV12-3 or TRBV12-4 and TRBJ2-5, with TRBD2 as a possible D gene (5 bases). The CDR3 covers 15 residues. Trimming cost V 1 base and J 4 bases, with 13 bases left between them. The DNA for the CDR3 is TGTGCCAGCAGTTTAGGGCGAACGGGGTTAGAGACCCAGTACTTC. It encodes CASSLGRTGLETQYF.

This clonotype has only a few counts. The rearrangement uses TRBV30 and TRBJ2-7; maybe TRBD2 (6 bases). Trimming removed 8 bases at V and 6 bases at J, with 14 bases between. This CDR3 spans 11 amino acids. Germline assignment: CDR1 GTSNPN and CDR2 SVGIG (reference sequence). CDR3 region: CAGRRAAEQYF. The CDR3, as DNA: TGTGCCGGGCGGAGGGCTGCCGAGCAGTACTTC.

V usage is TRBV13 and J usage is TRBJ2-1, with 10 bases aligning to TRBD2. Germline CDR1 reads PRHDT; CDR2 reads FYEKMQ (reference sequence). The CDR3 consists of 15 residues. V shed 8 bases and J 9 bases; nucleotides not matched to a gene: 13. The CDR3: CASSSGTSEGSEQFF. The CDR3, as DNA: TGTGCCAGCTCGAGCGGGACTAGCGAGGGGAGTGAGCAGTTCTTC.

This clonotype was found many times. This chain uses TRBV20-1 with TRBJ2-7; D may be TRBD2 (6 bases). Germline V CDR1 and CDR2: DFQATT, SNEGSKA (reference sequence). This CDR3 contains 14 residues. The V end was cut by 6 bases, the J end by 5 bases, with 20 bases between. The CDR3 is CSASFWRAPHEQYF. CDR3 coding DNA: TGCAGTGCCAGCTTTTGGAGGGCTCCCCACGAGCAGTACTTC.

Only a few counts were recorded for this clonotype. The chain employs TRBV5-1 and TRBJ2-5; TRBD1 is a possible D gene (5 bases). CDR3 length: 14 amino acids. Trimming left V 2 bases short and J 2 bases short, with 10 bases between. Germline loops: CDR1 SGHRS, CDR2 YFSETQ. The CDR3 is CASSLQASQETQYF. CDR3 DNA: TGCGCCAGCAGCTTACAGGCGAGTCAAGAGACCCAGTACTTC.

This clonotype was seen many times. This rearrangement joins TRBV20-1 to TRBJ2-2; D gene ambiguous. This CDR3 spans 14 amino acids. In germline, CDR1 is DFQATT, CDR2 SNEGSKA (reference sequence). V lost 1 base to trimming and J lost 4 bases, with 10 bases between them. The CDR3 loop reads CSARANPATGELFF. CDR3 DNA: TGCAGTGCTAGAGCCAATCCGGCCACCGGGGAGCTGTTTTTT.

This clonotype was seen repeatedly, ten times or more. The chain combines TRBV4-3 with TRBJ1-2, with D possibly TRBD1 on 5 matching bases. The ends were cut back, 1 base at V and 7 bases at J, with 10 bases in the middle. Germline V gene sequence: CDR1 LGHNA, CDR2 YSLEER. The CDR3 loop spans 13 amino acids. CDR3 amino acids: CASSQAQGSGYTF. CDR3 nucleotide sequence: TGCGCCAGCAGCCAAGCCCAGGGAAGTGGCTACACCTTC.

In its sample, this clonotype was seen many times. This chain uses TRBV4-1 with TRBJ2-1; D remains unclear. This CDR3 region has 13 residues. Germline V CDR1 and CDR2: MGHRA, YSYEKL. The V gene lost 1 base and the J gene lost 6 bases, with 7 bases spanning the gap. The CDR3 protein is CASSQGQFNEQFF. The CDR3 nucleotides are TGCGCCAGCAGCCAAGGACAATTCAATGAGCAGTTCTTC.

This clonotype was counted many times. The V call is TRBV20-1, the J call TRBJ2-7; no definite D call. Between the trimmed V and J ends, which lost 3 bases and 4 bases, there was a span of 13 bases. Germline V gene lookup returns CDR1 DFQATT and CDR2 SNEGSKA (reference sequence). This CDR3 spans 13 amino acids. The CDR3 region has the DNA TGCAGTGCTAGTAGCAGGTCGATGTACGAGCAGTACTTC. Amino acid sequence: CSASSRSMYEQYF.

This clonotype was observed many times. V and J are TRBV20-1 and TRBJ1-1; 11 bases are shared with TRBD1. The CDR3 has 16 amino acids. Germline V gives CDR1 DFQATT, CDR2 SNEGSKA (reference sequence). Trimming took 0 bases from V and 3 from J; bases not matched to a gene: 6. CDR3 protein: CSARDRDRGSHTEAFF. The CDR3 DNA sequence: TGCAGTGCTAGAGATAGGGACAGGGGGAGCCACACTGAAGCTTTCTTT.